Sequencing of this T cell receptor beta chain was carried out in a study of cytomegalovirus exposure and HLA in healthy donors. PCR amplification relied on 60 Vbeta primers (plus 13 Jbeta primers). This table comes from immunoSEQ multiplex PCR, and its TCRdb copy is limited to in-frame clones, with some not included. The sample yields tens of thousands of clones, approximately 7.6% seen once. V was shortened by 0 bases and J by 5 bases, with 15 bases between the two germline ends. The CDR3 extends over 16 amino acids. Per germline, CDR1 SGHTA and CDR2 FQGNSA. In its sample, this clone was seen a few times.

This clonotype originated in a man aged 45-65 years in good health and CMV-seronegative. Sequenced input: PBMCs. The chain uses TRBV7-2 and TRBJ2-3; TRBD1 is a possible D gene (6 bases). The CDR3 DNA sequence: TGTGCCAGCAGCTTAGCGCTAGACAGGAAGGTAGATACGCAGTATTTT. This gives the protein CASSLALDRKVDTQYF.